This is a list of T cell receptor beta chains from one sample in a study of T-cell memory formation after mild COVID-19. TCRdb recomputed calls from the 5' RACE reads with MiXCR, one row per CDR3 protein. Here the sample spans some 440,000 distinct CDR3 sequences, around a quarter being singletons. The material sequenced was PBMCs or a T cell subset sorted from them (not recorded which). The source of these receptors is an adult woman who had mild COVID-19 (a few samples of this study predate the infection). Cell type and time point are not known. Each CDR3 is given with its conserved first and last residue.

>TRBV5-1|TRBJ2-1
CASSHEVLSPYNEQFF
>TRBV24-1|TRBJ1-1
CATVGQGANTEAFF
>TRBV6-2/TRBV6-3|TRBJ2-5
CASTRDGIRQETQYF
>TRBV19|TRBJ2-3
CASSITESTDTQYF
>TRBV28|TRBJ2-1
CASSLTRNEQFF
>TRBV11-2|TRBJ2-2
CASSFPQTQNTGELFF
>TRBV7-9|TRBJ2-7
CASSPRGPGRVEGHEQYF
>TRBV20-1|TRBJ2-7
CSARSDRGLYEQYF
>TRBV20-1|TRBJ2-3
CSAWEGTDTQYF
>TRBV5-1|TRBJ2-3
CASRYGQGELTDTQYF
>TRBV27|TRBJ2-7
CASSLAFPYEQYF
>TRBV27|TRBJ2-3
CASRIGGADTQYF
>TRBV4-3|TRBJ2-2
CASSQGYSGTGELFF
>TRBV11-2|TRBJ2-5
CASSLDLGRSETQYF
>TRBV6-5|TRBJ2-1
CASSYVQYNEQFF
>TRBV2|TRBJ2-7
CASTPRGLYEQYF
>TRBV7-8|TRBJ1-1
CASSLVERGITEAFF
>TRBV7-8|TRBJ2-7
CASSPTSSGTYEQYF
>TRBV7-2|TRBJ2-3
CASSLDPTGLRTDTQYF
>TRBV4-1|TRBJ2-1
CASSQDLGPNEQFF
>TRBV6-5|TRBJ1-2
CASRRISTGYTF
>TRBV20-1|TRBJ1-2
CSASLDRVPDGYTF
>TRBV24-1|TRBJ2-2
CATSVSGSANTGELFF
>TRBV2|TRBJ2-2
CASRTPSLPWVFF
>TRBV18|TRBJ1-1
CASSPATGLNTEAFF
>TRBV12-3/TRBV12-4|TRBJ1-4
CASRSTNEKLFF
>TRBV12-3/TRBV12-4|TRBJ1-3
CASSPQLSGNTIYF
>TRBV20-1|TRBJ1-1
CSASRGNLNTEAFF
>TRBV25-1|TRBJ2-3
CASSEYSGRDTDTQYF
>TRBV5-1|TRBJ2-1
CASSPREAYNEQFF
>TRBV9|TRBJ1-3
CASSVSSQKSSGNTIYF
>TRBV7-8|TRBJ2-1
CASRLGVTGVPNEQFF
>TRBV9|TRBJ2-3
CASSVEGQGGPSTQYF
>TRBV5-1|TRBJ2-1
CASSLGTQGSPTHNEQFF
>TRBV20-1|TRBJ2-1
CSARAVSSYNEQFF
>TRBV7-3|TRBJ2-7
CASSLRRGYEQYF
>TRBV7-9|TRBJ2-5
CASSQGPLYQETQYF
>TRBV5-1|TRBJ1-5
CASSLRGGDQPQHF
>TRBV6-1|TRBJ2-7
CATSPALVNEQYF
>TRBV5-1|TRBJ1-2
CASSPIVDSYGYTF
>TRBV12-3/TRBV12-4|TRBJ1-3
CASSFVGNSGNTIYF
>TRBV4-1|TRBJ2-1
CASSLRTSGRADEQFF
>TRBV7-9|TRBJ2-1
CASSSDVLSSYNEQFF
>TRBV7-9|TRBJ1-1
CASSLFSENTEAFF
>TRBV20-1|TRBJ2-7
CSATTPGPIYEQYF
>TRBV12-3/TRBV12-4|TRBJ2-4
CASRSGGRNIQYF
>TRBV7-2|TRBJ1-2
CASSLGGKSNYGYTF
>TRBV11-2|TRBJ2-5
CASSLAEQETQYF
>TRBV11-2|TRBJ2-2
CASRGLGTGGAGELFF
>TRBV29-1|TRBJ2-7
CSVRTGAGEQYF